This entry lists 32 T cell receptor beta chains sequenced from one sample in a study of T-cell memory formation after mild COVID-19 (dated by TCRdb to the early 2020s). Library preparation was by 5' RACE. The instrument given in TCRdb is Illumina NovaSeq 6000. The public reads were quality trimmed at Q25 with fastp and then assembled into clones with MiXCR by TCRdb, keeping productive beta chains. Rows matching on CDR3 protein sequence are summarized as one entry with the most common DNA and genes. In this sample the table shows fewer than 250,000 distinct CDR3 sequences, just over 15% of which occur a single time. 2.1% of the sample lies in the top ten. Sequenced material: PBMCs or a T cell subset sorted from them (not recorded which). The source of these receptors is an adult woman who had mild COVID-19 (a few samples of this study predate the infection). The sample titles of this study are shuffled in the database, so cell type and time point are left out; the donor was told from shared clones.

The CDR3 here is CSARRYREVDYGYTF. CDR3 bases: TGCAGTGCTCGACGCTACAGGGAAGTGGACTATGGCTACACCTTC. The chain carries TRBV20-1 and TRBJ1-2, with D tentatively TRBD1 (6 bases). Germline-derived CDR1 and CDR2 are DFQATT and SNEGSKA (reference sequence). There are 15 residues in the CDR3. V lost 5 bases, J lost 3 bases, and 19 bases lay in between.

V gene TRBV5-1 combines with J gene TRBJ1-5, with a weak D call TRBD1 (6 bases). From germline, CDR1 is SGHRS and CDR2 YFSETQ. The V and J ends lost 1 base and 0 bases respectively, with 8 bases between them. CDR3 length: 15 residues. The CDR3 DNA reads TGCGCCAGCAGCTTGACAGGGAATAGCAATCAGCCCCAGCATTTT. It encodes CASSLTGNSNQPQHF.

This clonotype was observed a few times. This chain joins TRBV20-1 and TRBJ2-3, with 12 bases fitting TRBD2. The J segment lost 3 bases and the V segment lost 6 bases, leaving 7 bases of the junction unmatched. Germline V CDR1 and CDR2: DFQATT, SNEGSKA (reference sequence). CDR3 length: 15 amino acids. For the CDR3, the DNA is TGCAGTGCCAGGGCTAGCGGGAGGGCTACAGATACGCAGTATTTT. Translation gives CSARASGRATDTQYF.

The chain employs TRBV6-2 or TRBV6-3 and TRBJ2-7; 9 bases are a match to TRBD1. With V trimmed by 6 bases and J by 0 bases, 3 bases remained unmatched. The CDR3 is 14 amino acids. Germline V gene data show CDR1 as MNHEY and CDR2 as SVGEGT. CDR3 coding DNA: TGTGCCAGCAGGGGGACAGGGAGCTCCTACGAGCAGTACTTC. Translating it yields CASRGTGSSYEQYF.

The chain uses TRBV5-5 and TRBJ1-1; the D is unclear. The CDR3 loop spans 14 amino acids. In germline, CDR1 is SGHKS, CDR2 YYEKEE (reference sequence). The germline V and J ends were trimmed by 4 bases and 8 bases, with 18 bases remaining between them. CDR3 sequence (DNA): TGTGCCAGCAGCCTAGGACCGACAACGACGGAAGCTTTCTTT. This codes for CASSLGPTTTEAFF.

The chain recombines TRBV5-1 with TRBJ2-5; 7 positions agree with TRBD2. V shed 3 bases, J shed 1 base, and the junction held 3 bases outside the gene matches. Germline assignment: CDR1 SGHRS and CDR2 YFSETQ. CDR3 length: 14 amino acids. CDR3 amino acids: CASSSAGVQETQYF. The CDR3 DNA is TGCGCCAGCAGCTCCGCGGGGGTCCAAGAGACCCAGTACTTC.

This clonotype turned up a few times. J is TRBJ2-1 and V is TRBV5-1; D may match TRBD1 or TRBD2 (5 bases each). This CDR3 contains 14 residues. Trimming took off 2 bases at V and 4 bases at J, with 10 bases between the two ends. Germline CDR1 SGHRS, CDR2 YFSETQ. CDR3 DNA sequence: TGCGCCAGCAGCTTCCTAGAGGGGTACAATGAGCAGTTCTTC. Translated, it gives CASSFLEGYNEQFF.

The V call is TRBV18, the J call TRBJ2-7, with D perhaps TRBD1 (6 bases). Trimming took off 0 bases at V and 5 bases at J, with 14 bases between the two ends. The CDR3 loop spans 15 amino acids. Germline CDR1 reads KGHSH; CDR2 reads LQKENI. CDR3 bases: TGTGCCAGCTCACCACCTGGCAGGGGAAGACACGAGCAGTACTTC. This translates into CASSPPGRGRHEQYF.

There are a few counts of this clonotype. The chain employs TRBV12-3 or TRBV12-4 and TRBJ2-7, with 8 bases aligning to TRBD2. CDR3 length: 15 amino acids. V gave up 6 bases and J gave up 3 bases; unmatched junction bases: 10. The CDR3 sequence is CASSPGGVPNYEQYF. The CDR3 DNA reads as TGTGCCAGCAGCCCGGGGGGGGTTCCTAACTACGAGCAGTACTTC.

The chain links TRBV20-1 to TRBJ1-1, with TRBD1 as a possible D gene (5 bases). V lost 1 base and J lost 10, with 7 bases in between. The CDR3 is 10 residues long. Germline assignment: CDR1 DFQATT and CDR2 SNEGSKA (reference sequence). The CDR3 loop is CSARGQRAFF. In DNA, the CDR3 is TGCAGTGCTAGAGGACAGAGAGCTTTCTTT.

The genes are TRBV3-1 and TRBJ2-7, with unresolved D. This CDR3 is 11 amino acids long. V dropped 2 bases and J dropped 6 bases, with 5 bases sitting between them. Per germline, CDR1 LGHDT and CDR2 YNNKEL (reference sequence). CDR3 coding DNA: TGTGCCAGCAGCCAATCGAGCGAGCAGTACTTC. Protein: CASSQSSEQYF.

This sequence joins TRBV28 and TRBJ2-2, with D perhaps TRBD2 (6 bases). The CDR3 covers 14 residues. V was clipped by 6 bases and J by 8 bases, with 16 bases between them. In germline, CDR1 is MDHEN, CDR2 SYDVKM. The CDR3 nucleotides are TGTGCCAGCAGCCCCTCTCTAGCGTGGGGGGAGCTGTTTTTT. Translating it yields CASSPSLAWGELFF. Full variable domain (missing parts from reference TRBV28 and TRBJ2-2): DVKVTQSSRYLVKRTGEKVFLECVQDMDHENMFWYRQDPGLGLRLIYFSYDVKMKEKGDIPEGYSVSREKKERFSLILESASTNQTSMYLCASSPSLAWGELFFGEGSRLTVL.

CDR3 in DNA: TGTGCCAGCAGCCGGGCAATCGGGACCGAGGAAGCTTATGGCTACACCTTC. This encodes CASSRAIGTEEAYGYTF. J is TRBJ1-2 and V is TRBV12-3 or TRBV12-4; a possible D gene is TRBD1 (5 bases). The ends were cut back, 6 bases at V and 5 bases at J, with 25 bases in the middle. The CDR3 has 17 residues.

CDR3 sequence: CASRNRGKMTYEQYF. CDR3 bases: TGCGCCAGCCGTAACAGGGGTAAGATGACCTACGAGCAGTACTTC. The rearrangement links TRBV5-1 to TRBJ2-7, with TRBD1 matching over 7 bases. Trimming at V came to 7 bases and at J to 2 bases, leaving 12 bases not matched to a gene. Per germline, CDR1 SGHRS and CDR2 YFSETQ. CDR3 size: 15 residues.

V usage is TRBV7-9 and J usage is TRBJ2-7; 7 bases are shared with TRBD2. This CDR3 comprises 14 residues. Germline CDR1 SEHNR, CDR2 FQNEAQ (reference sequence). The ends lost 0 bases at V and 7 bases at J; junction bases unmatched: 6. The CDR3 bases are TGTGCCAGCAGCTTAGCGGGAGGGCCTGGGGAGCAGTACTTC. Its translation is CASSLAGGPGEQYF.

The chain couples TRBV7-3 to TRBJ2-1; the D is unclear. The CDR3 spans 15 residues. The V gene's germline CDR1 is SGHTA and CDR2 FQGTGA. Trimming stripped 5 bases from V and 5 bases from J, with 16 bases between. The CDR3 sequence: CASSPQAGSNNEQFF. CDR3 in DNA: TGTGCCAGCAGCCCTCAGGCCGGCTCAAACAATGAGCAGTTCTTC.

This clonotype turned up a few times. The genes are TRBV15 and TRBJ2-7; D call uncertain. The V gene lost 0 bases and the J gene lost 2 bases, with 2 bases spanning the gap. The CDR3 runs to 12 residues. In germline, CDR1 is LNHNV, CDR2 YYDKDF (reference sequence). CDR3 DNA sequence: TGTGCCACCAGCAGAGAGCCCTACGAGCAGTACTTC. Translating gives CATSREPYEQYF.

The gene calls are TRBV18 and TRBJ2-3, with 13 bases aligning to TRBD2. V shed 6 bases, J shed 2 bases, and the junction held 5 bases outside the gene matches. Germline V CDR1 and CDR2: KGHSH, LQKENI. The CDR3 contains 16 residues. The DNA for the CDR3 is TGTGCCAGCTCGCAAACTAGCGGGAGGGCCACAGATACGCAGTATTTT. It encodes CASSQTSGRATDTQYF.

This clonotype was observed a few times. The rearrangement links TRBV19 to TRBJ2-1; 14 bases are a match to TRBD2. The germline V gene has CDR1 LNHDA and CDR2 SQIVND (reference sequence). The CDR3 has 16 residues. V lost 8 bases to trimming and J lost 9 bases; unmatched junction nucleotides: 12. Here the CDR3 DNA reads TGTGCCAGTCGCAACTATGGGACTAGCGGGAGTTTTGAGCAGTTCTTC. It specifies CASRNYGTSGSFEQFF.

The CDR3 bases are TGTGCCAGCAGCTTACGAGAGCGGGAAGATACGCAGTATTTT. Amino acid sequence: CASSLREREDTQYF. The chain recombines TRBV7-3 with TRBJ2-3; 7 nucleotides match TRBD2. The CDR3 sequence is 14 residues long. Looked up from germline, CDR1 is SGHTA and CDR2 is FQGTGA. The junction had 4 bases not matched to a gene; V was cut back by 2 bases and J by 5 bases.

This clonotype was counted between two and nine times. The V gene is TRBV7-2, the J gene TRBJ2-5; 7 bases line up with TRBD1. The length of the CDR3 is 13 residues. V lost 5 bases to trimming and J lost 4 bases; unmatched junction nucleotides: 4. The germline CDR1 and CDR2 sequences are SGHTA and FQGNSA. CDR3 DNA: TGTGCCAGCAGCCAAGGGACAGCAGAGACCCAGTACTTC. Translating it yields CASSQGTAETQYF.

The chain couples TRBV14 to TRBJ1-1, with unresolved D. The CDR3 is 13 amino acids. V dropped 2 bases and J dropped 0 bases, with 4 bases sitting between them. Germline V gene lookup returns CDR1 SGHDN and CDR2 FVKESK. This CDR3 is CASSQQMNTEAFF. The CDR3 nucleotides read TGTGCCAGCAGCCAACAAATGAACACTGAAGCTTTCTTT.

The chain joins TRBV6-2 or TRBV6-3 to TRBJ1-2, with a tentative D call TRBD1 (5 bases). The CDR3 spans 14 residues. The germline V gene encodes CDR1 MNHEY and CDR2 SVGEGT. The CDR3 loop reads CVSGKGPGGYGYTF. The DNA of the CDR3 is TGTGTCTCAGGAAAGGGGCCTGGCGGCTATGGCTACACCTTC.

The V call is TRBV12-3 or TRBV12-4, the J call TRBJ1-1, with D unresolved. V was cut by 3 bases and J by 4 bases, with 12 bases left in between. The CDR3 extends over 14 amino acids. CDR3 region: CASSFPGPITEAFF. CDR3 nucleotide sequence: TGTGCCAGCAGTTTCCCAGGCCCAATCACTGAAGCTTTCTTT.

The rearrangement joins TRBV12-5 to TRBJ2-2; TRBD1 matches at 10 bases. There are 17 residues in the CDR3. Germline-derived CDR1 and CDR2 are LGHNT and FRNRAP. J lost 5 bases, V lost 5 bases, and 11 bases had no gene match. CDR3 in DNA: TGTGCTAGTGGTCCCATAATCACGGGACAGGGGACCGGGGAGCTGTTTTTT. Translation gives CASGPIITGQGTGELFF.

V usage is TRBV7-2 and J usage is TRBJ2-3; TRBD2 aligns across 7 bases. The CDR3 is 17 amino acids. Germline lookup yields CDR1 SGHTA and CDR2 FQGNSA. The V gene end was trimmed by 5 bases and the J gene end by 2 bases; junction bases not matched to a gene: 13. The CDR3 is CASSLRVAAGSTDTQYF. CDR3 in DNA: TGTGCCAGCAGCCTAAGGGTGGCAGCGGGGTCCACAGATACGCAGTATTTT. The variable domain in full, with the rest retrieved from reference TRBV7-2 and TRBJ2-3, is GAGVSQSPSNKVTEKGKDVELRCDPISGHTALYWYRQSLGQGLEFLIYFQGNSAPDKSGLPSDRFSAERTGGSVSTLTIQRTQQEDSAVYLCASSLRVAAGSTDTQYFGPGTRLTVL.

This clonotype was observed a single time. The CDR3 sequence is CASSGLAGAGDTQYF. As DNA, the CDR3 is TGTGCCAGCAGCGGACTAGCGGGGGCGGGAGATACGCAGTATTTT. The rearrangement uses TRBV9 and TRBJ2-3, with 12 bases identical to TRBD2. The germline gives CDR1 SGDLS, CDR2 YYNGEE. The CDR3 sequence is 15 residues long. The V gene end was trimmed by 3 bases and the J gene end by 5 bases; junction bases not matched to a gene: 4.

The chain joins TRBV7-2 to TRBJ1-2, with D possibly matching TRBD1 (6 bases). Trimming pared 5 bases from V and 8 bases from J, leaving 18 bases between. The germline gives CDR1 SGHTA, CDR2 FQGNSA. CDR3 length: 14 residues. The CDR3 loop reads CASSGRGELGGYTF. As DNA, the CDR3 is TGTGCCAGCAGCGGAAGGGGGGAACTTGGGGGCTACACCTTC. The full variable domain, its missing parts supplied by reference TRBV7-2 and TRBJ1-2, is GAGVSQSPSNKVTEKGKDVELRCDPISGHTALYWYRQSLGQGLEFLIYFQGNSAPDKSGLPSDRFSAERTGGSVSTLTIQRTQQEDSAVYLCASSGRGELGGYTFGSGTRLTVV.

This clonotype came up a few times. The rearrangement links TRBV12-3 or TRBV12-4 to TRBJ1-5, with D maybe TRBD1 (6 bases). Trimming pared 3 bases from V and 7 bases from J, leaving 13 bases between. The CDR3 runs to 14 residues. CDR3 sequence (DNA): TGTGCCAGCAGTTTGACCACAGGGAAGCAGCCCCAGCATTTT. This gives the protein CASSLTTGKQPQHF.

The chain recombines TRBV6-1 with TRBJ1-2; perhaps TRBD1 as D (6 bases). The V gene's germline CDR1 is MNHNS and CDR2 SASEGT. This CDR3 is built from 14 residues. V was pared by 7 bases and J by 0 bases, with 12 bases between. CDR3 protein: CASILGQSNYGYTF. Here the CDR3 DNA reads TGTGCCAGCATCCTCGGACAGTCTAACTATGGCTACACCTTC.

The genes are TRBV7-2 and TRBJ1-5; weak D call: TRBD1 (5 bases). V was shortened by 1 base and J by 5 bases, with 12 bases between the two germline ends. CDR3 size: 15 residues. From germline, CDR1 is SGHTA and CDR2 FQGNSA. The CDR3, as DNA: TGTGCCAGCAGCTTAGTGGCAGGGCTCGATCAGCCCCAGCATTTT. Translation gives CASSLVAGLDQPQHF.

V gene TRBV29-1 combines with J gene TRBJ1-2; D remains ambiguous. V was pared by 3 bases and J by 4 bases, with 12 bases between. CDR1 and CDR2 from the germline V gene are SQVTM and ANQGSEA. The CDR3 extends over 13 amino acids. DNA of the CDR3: TGCAGCGTTGAGCAACAGCGGAGCTATGGCTACACCTTC. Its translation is CSVEQQRSYGYTF.